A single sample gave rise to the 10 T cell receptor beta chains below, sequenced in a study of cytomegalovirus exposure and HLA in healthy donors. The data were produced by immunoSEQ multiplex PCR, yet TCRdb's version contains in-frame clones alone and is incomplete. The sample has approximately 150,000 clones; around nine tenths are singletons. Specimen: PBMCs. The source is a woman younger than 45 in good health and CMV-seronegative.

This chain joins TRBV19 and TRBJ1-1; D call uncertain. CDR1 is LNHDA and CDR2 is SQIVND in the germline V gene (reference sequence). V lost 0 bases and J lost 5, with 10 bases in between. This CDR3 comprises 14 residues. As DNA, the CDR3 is TGTGCCAGTAGTATAGACACACGGGGAACTGAAGCTTTCTTT. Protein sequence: CASSIDTRGTEAFF.

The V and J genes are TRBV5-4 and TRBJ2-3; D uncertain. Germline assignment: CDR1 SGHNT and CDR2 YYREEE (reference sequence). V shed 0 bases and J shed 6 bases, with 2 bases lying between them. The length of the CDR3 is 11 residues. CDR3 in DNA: TGTGCCAGCAGCTTGGCTGATACGCAGTATTTT. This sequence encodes CASSLADTQYF.

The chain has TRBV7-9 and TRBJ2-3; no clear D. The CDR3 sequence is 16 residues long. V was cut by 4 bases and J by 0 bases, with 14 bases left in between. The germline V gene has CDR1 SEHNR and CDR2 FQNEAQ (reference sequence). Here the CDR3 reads CASSSNKIPSTDTQYF. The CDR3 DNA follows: TGTGCCAGCAGCTCCAACAAGATACCTAGCACAGATACGCAGTATTTT.

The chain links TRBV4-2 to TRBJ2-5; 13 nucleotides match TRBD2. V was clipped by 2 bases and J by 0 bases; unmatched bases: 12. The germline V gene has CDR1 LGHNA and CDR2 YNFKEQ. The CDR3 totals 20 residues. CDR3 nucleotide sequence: TGTGCCAGCAGCCAAAACCCCCGGACTAGCGGGGGCCAGTACCAAGAGACCCAGTACTTC. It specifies CASSQNPRTSGGQYQETQYF.

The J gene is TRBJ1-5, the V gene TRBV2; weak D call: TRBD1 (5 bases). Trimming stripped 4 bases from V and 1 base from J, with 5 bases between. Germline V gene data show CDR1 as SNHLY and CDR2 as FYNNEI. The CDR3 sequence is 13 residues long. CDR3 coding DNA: TGTGCCAGCAGTGGACAGAGCAATCAGCCCCAGCATTTT. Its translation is CASSGQSNQPQHF.

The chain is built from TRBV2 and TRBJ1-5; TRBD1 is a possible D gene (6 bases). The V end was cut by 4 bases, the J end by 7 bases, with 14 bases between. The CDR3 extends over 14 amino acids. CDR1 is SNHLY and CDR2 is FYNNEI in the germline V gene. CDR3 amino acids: CASSGPTGLQPQHF. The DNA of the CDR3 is TGTGCCAGCAGTGGCCCTACAGGGCTCCAGCCCCAGCATTTT.

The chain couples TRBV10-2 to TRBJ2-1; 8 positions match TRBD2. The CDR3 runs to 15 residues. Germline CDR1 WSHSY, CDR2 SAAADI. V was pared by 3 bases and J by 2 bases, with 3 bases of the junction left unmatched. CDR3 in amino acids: CASSEIAGTYNEQFF. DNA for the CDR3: TGCGCCAGCAGTGAAATAGCGGGGACCTACAATGAGCAGTTCTTC.

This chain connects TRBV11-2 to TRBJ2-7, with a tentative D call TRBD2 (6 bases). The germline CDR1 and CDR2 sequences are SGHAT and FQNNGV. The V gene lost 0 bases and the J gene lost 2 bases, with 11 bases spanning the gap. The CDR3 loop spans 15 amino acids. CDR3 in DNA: TGTGCCAGCAGCTTAGATTGGGACTCTGCCTACGAGCAGTACTTC. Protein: CASSLDWDSAYEQYF.

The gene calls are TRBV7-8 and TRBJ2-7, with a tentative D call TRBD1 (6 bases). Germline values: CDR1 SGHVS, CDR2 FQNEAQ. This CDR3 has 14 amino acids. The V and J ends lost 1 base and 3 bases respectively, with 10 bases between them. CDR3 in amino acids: CASSLGGGFYEQYF. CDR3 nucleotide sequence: TGTGCCAGCAGCTTAGGTGGGGGCTTCTACGAGCAGTACTTC. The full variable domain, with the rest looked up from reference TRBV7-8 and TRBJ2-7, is GAGVSQSPRYKVAKRGQDVALRCDPISGHVSLFWYQQALGQGPEFLTYFQNEAQLDKSGLPSDRFFAERPEGSVSTLKIQRTQQEDSAVYLCASSLGGGFYEQYFGPGTRLTVT.

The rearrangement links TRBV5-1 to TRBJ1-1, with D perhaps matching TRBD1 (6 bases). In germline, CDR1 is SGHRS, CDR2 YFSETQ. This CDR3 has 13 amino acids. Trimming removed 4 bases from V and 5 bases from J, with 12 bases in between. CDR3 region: CASSPTGSTEAFF. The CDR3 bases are TGCGCCAGCAGCCCGACAGGTAGTACTGAAGCTTTCTTT.